A selection of T cell receptor beta chains follows, all from one sample in a study of shared clonotypes between healthy human individuals. Profiling relied on immunoSEQ multiplex PCR, and the TCRdb table lists in-frame clones only, not all of them. The sample carries 1 million to 1.2 million clones, roughly 80% recorded once. Sequencing used memory CD4+ T cells from PBMCs. These receptors were obtained from a man younger than 30 in good health. Some clones in this sample may be carry-over from other donors' samples. The CDR3 runs from the conserved cysteine through the conserved F or W. The D gene is left open where the match is weak. Clone size is not always given. Where it is, it says once, few, many or a class for expanded clones.

J,D,V,length,size,CDR3,DNA
TRBJ1-3,TRBD1,TRBV9,16,once,CASSYGQAMSGNTIYF,TGTGCCAGCAGCTACGGACAGGCAATGTCTGGAAACACCATATATTTT
TRBJ2-7,-,TRBV30,12,-,CAWNGGHYEQYF,TGTGCCTGGAACGGGGGACACTACGAGCAGTACTTC
TRBJ2-3,-,TRBV5-6,14,-,CASSSGTSTDTQYF,TGTGCCAGCAGCTCAGGTACTAGCACAGATACGCAGTATTTT
TRBJ1-2,-,TRBV6-1,15,once,CASSGAGVNNYGYTF,TGTGCCAGCAGTGGTGCAGGGGTTAATAACTATGGCTACACCTTC
TRBJ2-1,-,TRBV5-1,16,few,CASSLTLGEGNNEQFF,TGCGCCAGCAGCTTAACCCTTGGCGAGGGGAACAATGAGCAGTTCTTC
TRBJ1-4,-,TRBV4-3,15,-,CASSQDWGGGEKLFF,TGCGCCAGCAGCCAAGATTGGGGGGGCGGTGAAAAACTGTTTTTT
TRBJ2-7,TRBD2,TRBV19,14,-,CASTPSGRSYEQYF,TGTGCCAGTACTCCTAGCGGGAGATCCTACGAGCAGTACTTC
TRBJ2-3,-,TRBV12-5,14,-,CASRGAGGTDTQYF,TGTGCTTCAAGGGGGGCCGGAGGCACAGATACGCAGTATTTT
TRBJ2-6,-,TRBV28,15,-,CASSLSSSGANVLTF,TGTGCCAGCAGCCTCAGTAGCTCTGGGGCCAACGTCCTGACTTTC
TRBJ2-7,TRBD2,TRBV5-1,16,-,CASTKGISGSYYEQYF,TGCGCCAGCACCAAAGGGATTAGCGGGAGTTACTACGAGCAGTACTTC
TRBJ2-1,TRBD2,TRBV9,15,-,CASSARTSGYNEQFF,TGTGCCAGCAGCGCGAGGACTAGCGGGTACAATGAGCAGTTCTTC
TRBJ2-2,-,TRBV28,13,-,CASSLSWVGELFF,TGTGCCAGCAGTTTATCCTGGGTCGGGGAGCTGTTTTTT
TRBJ1-1,-,TRBV12-5,19,-,CASGFPGPDSFVPSLEAFF,TGTGCTAGTGGTTTCCCGGGGCCGGACAGCTTCGTCCCGTCTCTTGAAGCTTTCTTT
TRBJ1-3,TRBD1,TRBV6-6,16,-,CASNSLGQVSGNTIYF,TGTGCCAGCAACTCACTCGGACAGGTCTCTGGAAACACCATATATTTT
TRBJ1-3,-,TRBV2,14,-,CASTADGSGNTIYF,TGTGCCAGCACAGCTGACGGCTCTGGAAACACCATATATTTT
TRBJ1-1,-,TRBV18,14,-,CASSPFRDSREAFF,TGTGCCAGCTCACCCTTTCGGGACTCCCGTGAAGCTTTCTTT
TRBJ1-2,TRBD1,TRBV7-2,15,-,CASSGGPGGAGGYTF,TGTGCCAGCAGCGGCGGGCCAGGGGGCGCCGGTGGCTACACCTTC
TRBJ1-6,-,TRBV7-9,17,-,CASSGEGTAVYNSPLHF,TGTGCCAGCAGTGGGGAGGGAACAGCTGTTTATAATTCACCCCTCCACTTT
TRBJ1-2,TRBD1,TRBV5-1,15,-,CASSLAGRTGPGYTF,TGCGCCAGCAGCTTGGCCGGGAGGACAGGGCCTGGCTACACCTTC
TRBJ1-2,-,TRBV5-6,15,few,CASSLPSGLNYGYTF,TGTGCCAGCAGCTTGCCCTCTGGACTGAACTATGGCTACACCTTC
TRBJ2-7,-,TRBV27,15,-,CASSRTPSGVHEQYF,TGTGCCAGCAGCAGAACCCCATCCGGTGTCCACGAGCAGTACTTC
TRBJ1-2,-,TRBV10-2,17,-,CASSESNLWEVVYGYTF,TGCGCCAGCAGTGAGTCGAATCTTTGGGAGGTGGTCTATGGCTACACCTTC
TRBJ2-1,TRBD1,TRBV6-1,14,-,CASTLTGRYNEQFF,TGTGCCAGCACCTTGACAGGGCGATACAATGAGCAGTTCTTC
TRBJ1-6,-,TRBV10-3,13,-,CAIKPDLNSPLHF,TGTGCCATCAAGCCGGATTTAAATTCACCCCTCCACTTT
TRBJ1-1,-,TRBV4-1,14,few,CASSQGQGGTEAFF,TGCGCCAGCAGCCAAGGGCAGGGAGGGACTGAAGCTTTCTTT
TRBJ1-3,-,TRBV28,15,-,CASSLPRAAGNTIYF,TGTGCCAGCAGTTTGCCCCGGGCAGCTGGAAACACCATATATTTT
TRBJ1-2,-,TRBV18,16,-,CASSPSPDHTGYGYTF,TGTGCCAGCTCACCCTCCCCGGACCACACTGGCTATGGCTACACCTTC
TRBJ2-6,-,TRBV4-1,15,few,CASSHRRVGANVLTF,TGCGCCAGCAGCCATCGGAGAGTTGGGGCCAACGTCCTGACTTTC
TRBJ2-4,-,TRBV7-9,16,-,CASSSAGTVGKNIQYF,TGTGCCAGCAGCTCCGCAGGGACCGTGGGGAAAAACATTCAGTACTTC
TRBJ2-7,TRBD2,TRBV27,15,-,CASSPTGSGGGEQYF,TGTGCCAGCAGTCCCACGGGGTCGGGAGGAGGCGAGCAGTACTTC
TRBJ2-3,-,TRBV4-2,15,-,CASSHILRGTDTQYF,TGTGCCAGCAGCCACATTCTTCGGGGTACTGATACGCAGTATTTT
TRBJ2-2,TRBD2,TRBV11-2,14,-,CASSAGLVNGELFF,TGTGCCAGCAGCGCAGGACTAGTGAACGGGGAGCTGTTTTTT
TRBJ1-4,TRBD1,TRBV28,17,-,CASSFRQGASGDEKLFF,TGTGCCAGCAGTTTCAGGCAGGGGGCATCTGGGGATGAAAAACTGTTTTTT
TRBJ2-7,TRBD1,TRBV7-7,15,-,CASSPGQGTAYEQYF,TGTGCCAGCAGCCCGGGACAGGGGACTGCCTACGAGCAGTACTTC
TRBJ2-5,-,TRBV27,15,-,CASSLRRSGPGTQYF,TGTGCCAGCAGTTTACGTCGGTCAGGGCCAGGGACCCAGTACTTC